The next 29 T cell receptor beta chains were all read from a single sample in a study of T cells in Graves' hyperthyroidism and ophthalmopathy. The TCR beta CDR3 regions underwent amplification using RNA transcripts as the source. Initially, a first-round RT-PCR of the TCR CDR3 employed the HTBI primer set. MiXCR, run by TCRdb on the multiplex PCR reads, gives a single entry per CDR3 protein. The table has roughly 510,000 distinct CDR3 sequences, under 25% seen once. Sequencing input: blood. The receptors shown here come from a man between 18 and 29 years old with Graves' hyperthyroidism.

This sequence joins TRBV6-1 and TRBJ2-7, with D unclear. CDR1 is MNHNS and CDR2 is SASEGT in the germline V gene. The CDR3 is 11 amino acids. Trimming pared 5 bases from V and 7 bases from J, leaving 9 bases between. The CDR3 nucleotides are TGTGCCAGCAGTAATCCCGGTGAGCAGTACTTC. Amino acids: CASSNPGEQYF.

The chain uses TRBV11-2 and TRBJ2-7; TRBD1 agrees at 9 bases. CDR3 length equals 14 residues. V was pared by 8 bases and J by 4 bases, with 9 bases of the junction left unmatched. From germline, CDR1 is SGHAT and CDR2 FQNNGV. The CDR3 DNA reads TGTGCCAGCTCTTCCGGGACAGGGAGGTACGAGCAGTACTTC. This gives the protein CASSSGTGRYEQYF.

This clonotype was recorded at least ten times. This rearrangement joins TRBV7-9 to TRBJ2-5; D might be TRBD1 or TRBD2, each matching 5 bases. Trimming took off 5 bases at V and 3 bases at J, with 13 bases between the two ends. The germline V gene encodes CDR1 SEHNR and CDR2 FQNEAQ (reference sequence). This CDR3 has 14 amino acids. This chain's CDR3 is CASSTWGSEETQYF. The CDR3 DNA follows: TGTGCCAGCAGCACCTGGGGGAGCGAAGAGACCCAGTACTTC.

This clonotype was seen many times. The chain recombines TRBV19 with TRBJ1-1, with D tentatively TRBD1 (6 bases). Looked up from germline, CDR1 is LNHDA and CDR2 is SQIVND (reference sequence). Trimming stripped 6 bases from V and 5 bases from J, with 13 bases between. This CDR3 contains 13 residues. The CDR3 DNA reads TGTGCCAGTAGGTGGGGGGCGATGACTGAAGCTTTCTTT. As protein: CASRWGAMTEAFF.

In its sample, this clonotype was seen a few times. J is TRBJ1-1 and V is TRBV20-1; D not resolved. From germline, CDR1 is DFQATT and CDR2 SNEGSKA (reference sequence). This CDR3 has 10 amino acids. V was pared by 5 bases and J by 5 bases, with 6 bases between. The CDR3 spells CSALWTEAFF. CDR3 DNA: TGCAGTGCTTTGTGGACTGAAGCTTTCTTT.

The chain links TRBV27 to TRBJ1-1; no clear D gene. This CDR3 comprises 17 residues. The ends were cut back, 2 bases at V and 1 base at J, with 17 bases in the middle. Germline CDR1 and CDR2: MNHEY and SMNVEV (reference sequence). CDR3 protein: CASSLNPRAAQNTEAFF. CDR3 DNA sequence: TGTGCCAGCAGTTTAAATCCGCGGGCCGCCCAGAACACTGAAGCTTTCTTT.

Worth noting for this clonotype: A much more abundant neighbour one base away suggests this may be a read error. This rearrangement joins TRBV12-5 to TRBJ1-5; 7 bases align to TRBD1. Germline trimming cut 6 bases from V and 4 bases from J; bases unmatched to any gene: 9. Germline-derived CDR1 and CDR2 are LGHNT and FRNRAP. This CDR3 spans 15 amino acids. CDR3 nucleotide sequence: TGTGCTAGTGGCCAACCGGACAGGACAAATCAGCCCCAGCATTTT. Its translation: CASGQPDRTNQPQHF.

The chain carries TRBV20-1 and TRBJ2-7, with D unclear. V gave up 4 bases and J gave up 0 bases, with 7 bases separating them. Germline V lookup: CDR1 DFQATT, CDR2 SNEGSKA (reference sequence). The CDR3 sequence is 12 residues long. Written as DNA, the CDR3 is TGCAGTGCTACCCGTAGCTCCTACGAGCAGTACTTC. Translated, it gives CSATRSSYEQYF.

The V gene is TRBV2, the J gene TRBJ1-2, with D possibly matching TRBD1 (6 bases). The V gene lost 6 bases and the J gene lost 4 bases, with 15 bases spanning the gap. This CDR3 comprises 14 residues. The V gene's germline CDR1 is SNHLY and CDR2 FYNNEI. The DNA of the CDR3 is TGTGCCAGCAGCGAGAGGGGGGACATCTATGGCTACACCTTC. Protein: CASSERGDIYGYTF.

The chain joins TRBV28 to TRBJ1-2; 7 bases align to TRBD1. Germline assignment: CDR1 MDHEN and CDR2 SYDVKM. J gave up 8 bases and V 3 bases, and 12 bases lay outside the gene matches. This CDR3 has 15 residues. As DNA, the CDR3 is TGTGCCAGCAGTTTCGGGGCCCAGGGGGTCGGAGGCTACACCTTC. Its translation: CASSFGAQGVGGYTF.

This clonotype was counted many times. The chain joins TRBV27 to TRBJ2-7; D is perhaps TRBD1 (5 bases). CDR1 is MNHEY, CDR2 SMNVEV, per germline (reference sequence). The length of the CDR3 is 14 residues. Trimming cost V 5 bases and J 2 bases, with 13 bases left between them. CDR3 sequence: CASSLKGAAYEQYF. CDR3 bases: TGTGCCAGCAGTCTAAAAGGGGCGGCCTACGAGCAGTACTTC.

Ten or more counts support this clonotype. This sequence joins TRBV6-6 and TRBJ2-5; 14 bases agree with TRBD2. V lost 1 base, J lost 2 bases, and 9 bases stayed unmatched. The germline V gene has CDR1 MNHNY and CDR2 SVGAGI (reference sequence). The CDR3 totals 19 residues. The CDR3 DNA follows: TGTGCCAGCAGTTACTACCTAGGGGGGACTAGCGGGGGTCAAGAGACCCAGTACTTC. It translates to CASSYYLGGTSGGQETQYF.

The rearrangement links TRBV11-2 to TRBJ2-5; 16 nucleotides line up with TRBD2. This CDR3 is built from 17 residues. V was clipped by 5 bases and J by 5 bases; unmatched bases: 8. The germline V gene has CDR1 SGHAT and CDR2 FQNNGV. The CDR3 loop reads CASSLGTSGRAGETQYF. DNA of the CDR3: TGTGCCAGCAGCCTAGGGACTAGCGGGAGGGCCGGGGAGACCCAGTACTTC. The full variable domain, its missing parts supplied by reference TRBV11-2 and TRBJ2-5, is EAGVAQSPRYKIIEKRQSVAFWCNPISGHATLYWYQQILGQGPKLLIQFQNNGVVDDSQLPKDRFSAERLKGVDSTLKIQPAKLEDSAVYLCASSLGTSGRAGETQYFGPGTRLLVL.

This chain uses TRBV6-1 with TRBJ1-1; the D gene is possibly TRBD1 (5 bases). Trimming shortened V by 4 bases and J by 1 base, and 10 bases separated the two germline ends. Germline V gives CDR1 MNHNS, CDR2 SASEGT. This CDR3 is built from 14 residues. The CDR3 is CASSGTRRNTEAFF. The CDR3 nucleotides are TGTGCCAGCAGTGGGACAAGGCGGAACACTGAAGCTTTCTTT.

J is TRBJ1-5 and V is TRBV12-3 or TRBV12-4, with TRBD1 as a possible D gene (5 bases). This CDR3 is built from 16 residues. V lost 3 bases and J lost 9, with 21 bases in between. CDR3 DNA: TGTGCCAGCAGTTTTCGCCCAGGGTCGTCTTCTCGGCCCCAGCATTTT. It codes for CASSFRPGSSSRPQHF.

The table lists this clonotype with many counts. The CDR3 DNA sequence: TGTGCCAGCAGTTCCAGGACAGGGTGGAGGAATGGCTACACCTTC. Translating gives CASSSRTGWRNGYTF. The chain has TRBV12-3 or TRBV12-4 and TRBJ1-2; 8 nucleotides agree with TRBD1. This CDR3 is built from 15 residues. Trimming removed 4 bases from V and 6 bases from J; junction bases left unmatched: 10.

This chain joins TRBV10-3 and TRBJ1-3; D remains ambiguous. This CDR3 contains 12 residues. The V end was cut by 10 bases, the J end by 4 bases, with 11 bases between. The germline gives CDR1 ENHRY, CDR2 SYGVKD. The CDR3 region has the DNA TGTGCCACCCGAGGAGAAGGAAACACCATATATTTT. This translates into CATRGEGNTIYF.

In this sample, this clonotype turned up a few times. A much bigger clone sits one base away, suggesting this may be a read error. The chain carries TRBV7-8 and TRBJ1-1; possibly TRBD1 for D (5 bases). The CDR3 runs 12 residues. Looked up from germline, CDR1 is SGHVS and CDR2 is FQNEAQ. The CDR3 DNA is TGTGCCAGCGGCAGGGTAAGCACTGAAGCTTGCTTT. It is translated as CASGRVSTEACF. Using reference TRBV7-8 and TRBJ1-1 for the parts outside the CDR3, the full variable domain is GAGVSQSPRYKVAKRGQDVALRCDPISGHVSLFWYQQALGQGPEFLTYFQNEAQLDKSGLPSDRFFAERPEGSVSTLKIQRTQQEDSAVYLCASGRVSTEACFGQGTRLTVV.

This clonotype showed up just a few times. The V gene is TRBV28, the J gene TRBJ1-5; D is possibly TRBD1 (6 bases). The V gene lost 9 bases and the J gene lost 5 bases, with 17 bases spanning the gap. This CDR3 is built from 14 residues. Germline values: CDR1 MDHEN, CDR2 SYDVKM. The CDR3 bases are TGTGCCAGTCTTACCCTAGGGGGGTATCAGCCCCAGCATTTT. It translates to CASLTLGGYQPQHF.

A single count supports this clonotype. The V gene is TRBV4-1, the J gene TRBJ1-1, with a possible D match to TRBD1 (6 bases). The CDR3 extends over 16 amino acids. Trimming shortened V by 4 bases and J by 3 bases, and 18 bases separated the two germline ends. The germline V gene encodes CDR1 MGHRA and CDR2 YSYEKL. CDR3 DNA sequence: TGCGCCAGCAGCCCGGGACAATCCCTTGCGGACACTGAAGCTTTCTTT. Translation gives CASSPGQSLADTEAFF.

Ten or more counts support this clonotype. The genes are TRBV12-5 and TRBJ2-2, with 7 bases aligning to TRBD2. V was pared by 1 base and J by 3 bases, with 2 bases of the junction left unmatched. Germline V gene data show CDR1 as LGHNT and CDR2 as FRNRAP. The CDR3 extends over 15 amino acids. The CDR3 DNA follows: TGTGCTAGTGGTTTGGGGACTAGTGACACCGGGGAGCTGTTTTTT. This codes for CASGLGTSDTGELFF.

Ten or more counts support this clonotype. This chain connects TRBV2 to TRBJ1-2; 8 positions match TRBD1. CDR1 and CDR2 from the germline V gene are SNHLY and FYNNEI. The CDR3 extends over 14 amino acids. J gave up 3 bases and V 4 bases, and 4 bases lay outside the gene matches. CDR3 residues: CASSVKTGDYGYTF. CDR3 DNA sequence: TGTGCCAGCAGTGTTAAGACAGGGGACTATGGCTACACCTTC.

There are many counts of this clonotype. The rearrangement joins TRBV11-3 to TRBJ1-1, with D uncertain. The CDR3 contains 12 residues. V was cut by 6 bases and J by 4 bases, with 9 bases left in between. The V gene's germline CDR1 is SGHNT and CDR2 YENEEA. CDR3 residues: CASRGGSTEAFF. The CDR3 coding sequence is TGTGCCAGCAGGGGAGGGAGCACTGAAGCTTTCTTT.

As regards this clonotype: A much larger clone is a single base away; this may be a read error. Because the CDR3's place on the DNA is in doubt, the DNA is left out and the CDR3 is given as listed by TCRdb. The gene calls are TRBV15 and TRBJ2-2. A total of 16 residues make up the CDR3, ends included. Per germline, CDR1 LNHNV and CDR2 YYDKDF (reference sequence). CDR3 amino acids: CATSRVAPGTTGELSF.

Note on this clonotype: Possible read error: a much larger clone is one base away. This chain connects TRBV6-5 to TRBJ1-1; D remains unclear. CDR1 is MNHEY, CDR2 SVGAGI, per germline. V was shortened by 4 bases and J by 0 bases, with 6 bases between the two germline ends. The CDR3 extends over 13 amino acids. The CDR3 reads CASSSYMNTEAFF. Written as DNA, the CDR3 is TGTGCCAGCAGTTCCTACATGAACACTGAAGCTTTCTTT.

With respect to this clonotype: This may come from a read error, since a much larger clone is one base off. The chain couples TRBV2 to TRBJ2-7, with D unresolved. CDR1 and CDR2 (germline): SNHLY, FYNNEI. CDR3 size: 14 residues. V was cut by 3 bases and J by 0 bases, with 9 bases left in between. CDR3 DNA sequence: TGTGCCAGCAGTGATATAGGCCTCTCCTACGAGCAGTACTTC. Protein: CASSDIGLSYEQYF.

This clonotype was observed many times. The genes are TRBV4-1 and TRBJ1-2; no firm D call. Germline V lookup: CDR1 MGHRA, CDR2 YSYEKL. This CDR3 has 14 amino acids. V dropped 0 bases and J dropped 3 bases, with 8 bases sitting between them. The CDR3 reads CASSQEGQYYGYTF. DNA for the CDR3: TGCGCCAGCAGCCAAGAAGGCCAGTACTATGGCTACACCTTC.

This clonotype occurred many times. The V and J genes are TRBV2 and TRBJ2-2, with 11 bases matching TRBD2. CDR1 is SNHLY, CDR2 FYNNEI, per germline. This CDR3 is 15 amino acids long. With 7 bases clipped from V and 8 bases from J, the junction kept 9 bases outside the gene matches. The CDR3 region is CASIGTSGPLGELFF. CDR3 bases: TGTGCCAGCATCGGGACTAGCGGCCCCTTGGGGGAGCTGTTTTTT.

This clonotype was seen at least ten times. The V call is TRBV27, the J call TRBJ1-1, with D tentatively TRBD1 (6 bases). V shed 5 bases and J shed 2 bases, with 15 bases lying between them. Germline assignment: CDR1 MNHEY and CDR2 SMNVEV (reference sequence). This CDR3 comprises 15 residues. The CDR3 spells CASSRTALGNTEAFF. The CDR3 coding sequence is TGTGCCAGCAGTAGGACAGCCCTGGGTAACACTGAAGCTTTCTTT.